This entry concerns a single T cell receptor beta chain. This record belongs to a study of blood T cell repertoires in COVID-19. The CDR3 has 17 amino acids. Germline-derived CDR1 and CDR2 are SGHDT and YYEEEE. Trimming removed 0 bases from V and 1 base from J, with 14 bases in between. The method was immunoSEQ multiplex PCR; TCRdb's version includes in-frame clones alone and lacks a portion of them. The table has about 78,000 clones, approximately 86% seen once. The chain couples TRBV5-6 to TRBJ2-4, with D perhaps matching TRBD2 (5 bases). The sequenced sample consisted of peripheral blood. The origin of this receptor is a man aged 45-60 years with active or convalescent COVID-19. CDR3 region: CASSLVAVDLAKNIQYF. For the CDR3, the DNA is TGTGCCAGCAGCTTGGTGGCAGTGGACTTGGCCAAAAACATTCAGTACTTC.